These 25 T cell receptor beta chains came from one sample sequenced in a study of blood T cell repertoires in COVID-19. The assay was immunoSEQ multiplex PCR, and TCRdb's table has in-frame clones only and misses some. The sample carries around 230,000 clones, about 90% recorded once. The sample comprised PBMCs or T cells enriched from blood (not recorded which). Receptors were obtained from a woman aged 25 to 39 with acute COVID-19.

The gene calls are TRBV19 and TRBJ2-2, with 9 bases that match TRBD2. CDR3 length equals 13 residues. Germline V gives CDR1 LNHDA, CDR2 SQIVND (reference sequence). V was pared by 6 bases and J by 4 bases, with 0 bases of the junction left unmatched. The CDR3: CASRLAGTGELFF. As DNA, the CDR3 is TGTGCCAGTAGACTAGCGGGCACCGGGGAGCTGTTTTTT.

This clone was seen more than once but under ten times. The V and J genes are TRBV27 and TRBJ2-7, with D perhaps TRBD2 (5 bases). Between the trimmed V and J ends, which lost 5 bases and 2 bases, there was a span of 10 bases. The germline V gene has CDR1 MNHEY and CDR2 SMNVEV (reference sequence). The CDR3 runs 13 residues. The CDR3 sequence: CASSVLGAYEQYF. The CDR3 DNA follows: TGTGCCAGCAGTGTTCTCGGGGCCTACGAGCAGTACTTC.

The chain joins TRBV7-2 to TRBJ2-7; D may be TRBD1 (5 bases). V was cut by 0 bases and J by 3 bases, with 9 bases left in between. Germline-derived CDR1 and CDR2 are SGHTA and FQGNSA. CDR3 length: 14 residues. The CDR3 reads CASSLADTLYEQYF. CDR3 sequence (DNA): TGTGCCAGCAGCTTAGCGGACACACTCTACGAGCAGTACTTC.

V usage is TRBV29-1 and J usage is TRBJ1-1, with D unresolved. Trimming stripped 4 bases from V and 8 bases from J, with 11 bases between. CDR1 is SQVTM, CDR2 ANQGSEA, per germline. This CDR3 comprises 11 residues. The CDR3 sequence: CSVGGPGEAFF. DNA for the CDR3: TGCAGCGTTGGAGGTCCTGGAGAAGCTTTCTTT.

The chain links TRBV7-3 to TRBJ2-1; 7 positions match TRBD1. Per the germline V gene, CDR1 is SGHTA and CDR2 is FQGTGA. The V segment lost 5 bases and the J segment 3 bases; nucleotides outside the gene matches: 13. This CDR3 contains 17 residues. CDR3 loop: CASSAFLGQALYNEQFF. CDR3 DNA: TGTGCCAGCAGCGCCTTTTTAGGACAGGCTCTCTACAATGAGCAGTTCTTC.

The rearrangement joins TRBV4-3 to TRBJ1-6; D unresolved. Deletions cut 1 base from V and 9 bases from J, with 7 bases between. Germline V gene data show CDR1 as LGHNA and CDR2 as YSLEER. The CDR3 length is 13 residues. As DNA, the CDR3 is TGCGCCAGCAGCCAAGGGGAGATTTCACCCCTCCACTTT. The encoded protein is CASSQGEISPLHF.

The chain combines TRBV11-2 with TRBJ1-2; D is unresolved. The CDR3 covers 13 residues. The germline V gene has CDR1 SGHAT and CDR2 FQNNGV. V was pared by 3 bases and J by 4 bases, with 9 bases between. The CDR3 region is CASSFLPRYGYTF. DNA of the CDR3: TGTGCCAGCAGCTTCCTACCCCGCTATGGCTACACCTTC.

This clone was detected once. This rearrangement joins TRBV4-1 to TRBJ2-5; D is undetermined. Germline V lookup: CDR1 MGHRA, CDR2 YSYEKL. This CDR3 comprises 13 residues. V was trimmed by 1 base and J by 5 bases, leaving 8 bases between them. This CDR3 reads CASSQGPGETQYF. DNA of the CDR3: TGCGCCAGCAGCCAAGGGCCCGGGGAGACCCAGTACTTC.

The chain combines TRBV5-4 with TRBJ2-3; 10 positions match TRBD2. In germline, CDR1 is SGHNT, CDR2 YYREEE (reference sequence). CDR3 length: 15 residues. V was pared by 5 bases and J by 4 bases, with 7 bases of the junction left unmatched. The CDR3 DNA reads TGTGCCAGCAGAAACAGCGGGGGGGCCGCAGATACGCAGTATTTT. As protein: CASRNSGGAADTQYF.

This chain joins TRBV27 and TRBJ1-6; TRBD1 matches 10 bases. The CDR3 extends over 15 amino acids. The V gene end was trimmed by 3 bases and the J gene end by 14 bases; junction bases not matched to a gene: 10. CDR1 and CDR2 from the germline V gene are MNHEY and SMNVEV (reference sequence). The CDR3 sequence: CASSFIGTGDGALHF. Written as DNA, the CDR3 is TGTGCCAGCAGTTTCATCGGGACAGGGGACGGGGCCCTCCACTTT.

This chain links TRBV6-1 with TRBJ2-1, with 14 positions matching TRBD2. Looked up from germline, CDR1 is MNHNS and CDR2 is SASEGT. CDR3 size: 15 residues. The V segment lost 3 bases and the J segment 8 bases; nucleotides outside the gene matches: 3. This CDR3 is CASSETSGGADEQFF. CDR3 bases: TGTGCCAGCAGTGAGACTAGCGGGGGGGCCGATGAGCAGTTCTTC.

The rearrangement joins TRBV12-3 or TRBV12-4 to TRBJ1-2; a weak D match, TRBD1 (6 bases). Trimming stripped 9 bases from V and 4 bases from J, with 15 bases between. The CDR3 is made up of 13 amino acids. Here the CDR3 reads CASLNRASYGYTF. The DNA of the CDR3 is TGTGCCAGTTTAAACAGGGCTAGCTATGGCTACACCTTC.

The chain is built from TRBV5-4 and TRBJ1-3, with 7 bases matching TRBD1. This CDR3 is built from 15 residues. The junction had 4 bases not matched to a gene; V was cut back by 4 bases and J by 0 bases. Germline assignment: CDR1 SGHNT and CDR2 YYREEE (reference sequence). The DNA for the CDR3 is TGTGCCAGCAGCATCGGGACAGCCTCTGGAAACACCATATATTTT. Residues: CASSIGTASGNTIYF. Complete variable domain (other parts from reference TRBV5-4 and TRBJ1-3): ETGVTQSPTHLIKTRGQQVTLRCSSQSGHNTVSWYQQALGQGPQFIFQYYREEENGRGNFPPRFSGLQFPNYSSELNVNALELDDSALYLCASSIGTASGNTIYFGEGSWLTVV.

This clone was recorded only once. V and J are TRBV7-2 and TRBJ1-1; D not resolved. V was shortened by 5 bases and J by 0 bases, with 10 bases between the two germline ends. The CDR3 is made up of 14 amino acids. Per the germline V gene, CDR1 is SGHTA and CDR2 is FQGNSA. The CDR3 is CASSPLVMNTEAFF. CDR3 nucleotide sequence: TGTGCCAGCAGCCCCCTTGTTATGAACACTGAAGCTTTCTTT. The complete variable domain, with remaining parts taken from reference TRBV7-2 and TRBJ1-1, reads GAGVSQSPSNKVTEKGKDVELRCDPISGHTALYWYRQSLGQGLEFLIYFQGNSAPDKSGLPSDRFSAERTGGSVSTLTIQRTQQEDSAVYLCASSPLVMNTEAFFGQGTRLTVV.

The rearrangement joins TRBV10-3 to TRBJ2-3; 10 positions agree with TRBD2. V was clipped by 2 bases and J by 1 base; unmatched bases: 3. The CDR3 extends over 16 amino acids. Per the germline V gene, CDR1 is ENHRY and CDR2 is SYGVKD. CDR3 sequence (DNA): TGTGCCATCAGTGAGGCCGGGACTAGCGGCACAGATACGCAGTATTTT. This encodes CAISEAGTSGTDTQYF.

This sequence joins TRBV19 and TRBJ1-1; D gene uncertain. Germline assignment: CDR1 LNHDA and CDR2 SQIVND (reference sequence). The CDR3 is 15 amino acids. Deletions cut 4 bases from V and 2 bases from J, with 14 bases between. The CDR3 coding sequence is TGTGCCAGTAGTAAGCTAGGTGGAGTTAACACTGAAGCTTTCTTT. As protein: CASSKLGGVNTEAFF.

The chain uses TRBV4-1 and TRBJ2-7; 9 nucleotides line up with TRBD1. The CDR3 is 16 amino acids. After removal of 2 bases from V and 1 base from J, the junction contained 6 bases not matched to a gene. From germline, CDR1 is MGHRA and CDR2 YSYEKL. CDR3 coding DNA: TGCGCCAGCAGCCAACCCTCGACAGGGGGGTCCTACGAGCAGTACTTC. It is translated as CASSQPSTGGSYEQYF.

The chain recombines TRBV7-6 with TRBJ1-2, with unresolved D. CDR1 and CDR2 (germline): SGHVS, FNYEAQ. V was shortened by 1 base and J by 1 base, with 16 bases between the two germline ends. The CDR3 runs to 17 residues. The CDR3 region is CASSLGGGPRINYGYTF. In nucleotides, the CDR3 is TGTGCCAGCAGCTTAGGGGGAGGTCCCAGAATTAACTATGGCTACACCTTC.

This chain connects TRBV4-2 to TRBJ2-7; 7 positions agree with TRBD2. J gave up 2 bases and V 1 base, and 2 bases lay outside the gene matches. CDR1 is LGHNA, CDR2 YNFKEQ, per germline. This CDR3 region has 14 residues. CDR3 in DNA: TGTGCCAGCAGCCAAGGGGGGGGGACCTACGAGCAGTACTTC. Residues: CASSQGGGTYEQYF.

This chain uses TRBV9 with TRBJ1-2; 9 bases are shared with TRBD1. Germline V gene sequence: CDR1 SGDLS, CDR2 YYNGEE. The CDR3 extends over 15 amino acids. The trim removed 4 bases at V and 4 bases at J, leaving 8 bases unmatched. Here the CDR3 reads CASSRGQGLGYGYTF. CDR3 coding DNA: TGTGCCAGCAGCAGGGGACAGGGCTTAGGCTATGGCTACACCTTC. Combining the CDR3 with reference TRBV9 and TRBJ1-2 gives the whole variable domain DSGVTQTPKHLITATGQRVTLRCSPRSGDLSVYWYQQSLDQGLQFLIQYYNGEERAKGNILERFSAQQFPDLHSELNLSSLELGDSALYFCASSRGQGLGYGYTFGSGTRLTVV.

This sequence joins TRBV2 and TRBJ2-2; D is ambiguous. The germline V and J ends were trimmed by 4 bases and 6 bases, with 9 bases remaining between them. Germline CDR1 SNHLY, CDR2 FYNNEI. The CDR3 covers 13 residues. CDR3 in DNA: TGTGCCAGCAGTGTAACTTTTGCCGGGGAGCTGTTTTTT. Its translation: CASSVTFAGELFF.

The gene calls are TRBV7-9 and TRBJ2-3, with D possibly matching TRBD2 (7 bases). Trimming shortened V by 3 bases and J by 9 bases, and 16 bases separated the two germline ends. CDR1 and CDR2 (germline): SEHNR, FQNEAQ (reference sequence). The CDR3 length is 14 residues. The CDR3 spells CASSLDGGHPTQYF. The CDR3 coding sequence is TGTGCCAGCAGCTTGGACGGGGGGCATCCCACGCAGTATTTT.

This clone was counted a single time. V and J are TRBV7-8 and TRBJ1-5; TRBD1 might be the D (5 bases). V lost 4 bases, J lost 6 bases, and 13 bases lay in between. From germline, CDR1 is SGHVS and CDR2 FQNEAQ. The CDR3 sequence is 14 residues long. The CDR3 region is CASSWGGVGQPQHF. The CDR3 DNA follows: TGTGCCAGCAGCTGGGGAGGGGTCGGTCAGCCCCAGCATTTT.

This clone showed up just once. V is TRBV6-6 and J is TRBJ1-1; 9 positions match TRBD1. The CDR3 is made up of 12 amino acids. Germline-derived CDR1 and CDR2 are MNHNY and SVGAGI (reference sequence). Trimming took 9 bases from V and 3 from J; bases not matched to a gene: 2. This CDR3 reads CASRQGDTEAFF. In nucleotides, the CDR3 is TGTGCCAGTCGACAGGGGGACACTGAAGCTTTCTTT.

The chain has TRBV6-5 and TRBJ1-4, with TRBD1 matching 10 bases. Looked up from germline, CDR1 is MNHEY and CDR2 is SVGAGI. The J segment lost 6 bases and the V segment lost 10 bases, leaving 11 bases of the junction unmatched. This CDR3 has 15 amino acids. CDR3 coding DNA: TGTGCCACCCTTCCATACGGACAGGGGGATGAAAAACTGTTTTTT. Its protein product is CATLPYGQGDEKLFF.